This TCR beta chain was sequenced in a study of T-cell memory formation after mild COVID-19 (dated by TCRdb to about 2021). Notes on the research overall: Most TCR sequence clusters were specific to one of the two donors. In a couple of donors, T-cell clones that expanded and contracted after mild COVID-19 were followed by sequencing TCRalpha and TCRbeta repertoires longitudinally. The cohort comprised two young, previously healthy adult volunteers, one female and one male. General conclusions and limits of the study: The second-wave clones that peaked on day 37 were not confirmed to be SARS-CoV-2 specific. Only a couple of mild cases were covered by the study, and larger cohorts that include severe cases with pre-infection samples were considered necessary. Contracting CD4+ clones were located mainly in the CM and EM memory subsets, whereas CD8+ clones were found to be enriched in EMRA. From day 15 to 85, contracting clones showed balanced CD4/CD8 phenotypes, whereas a second wave of clones that expanded from day 15 to 37 leaned towards CD4+. Some responding clones were detected in pre-infection memory, suggesting pre-existing cross-reactive memory T cells joined the SARS-CoV-2 response.

TCRdb records Illumina NovaSeq 6000 as the sequencer. TCRalpha and TCRbeta cDNA libraries were constructed by 5'RACE with constant-segment primers, with sample barcodes and unique molecular identifiers being introduced. Trizol reagent was used to extract RNA from every sample. Library amplification was performed in two PCR steps, and a second sample barcode and Illumina TruSeq adapters were introduced in the second step. Libraries were sequenced on an Illumina NovaSeq with 2 x 150 bp paired-end reads. Per the authors' processing: Reads were demultiplexed and collapsed into UMI-guided consensus sequences with migec v1.2.7. With mixcr v2.1.11, UMI consensuses were aligned to TRA and TRB V and J templates and assembled into clonotypes. Clonotypes were classified as expanded or contracted when called significant by both edgeR and NoisET, with noise models trained on biological replicates. For edgeR calls, a false discovery rate-adjusted p below 0.01 and a log2 fold-change threshold of 1 were applied. As an exploratory analysis of dynamics, PCA with hierarchical clustering was applied to max-normalized trajectories of the 1000 most abundant clonotypes. Each responding clone was given a CD4 or CD8 phenotype based on the CD4+ and CD8+ repertoires, which had been sequenced separately. In-frame beta chains were kept once TCRdb had trimmed the public reads at Q25 with fastp and called clones with MiXCR. Each entry merges the rows of one CDR3 protein and shows their most common DNA and genes. TCRdb, rather than the study authors, made the V and J calls. The sample has 470,000 or so distinct CDR3 sequences on record, around 18% of them singletons. Approximately 8.4% of the sample lies in the top ten.

The CDR1 and CDR2 encoded by the germline V gene (reference sequence) are MNHNY and SVGAGI. The CDR3, from cysteine to phenylalanine, totals 16 residues. The DNA shown is the 48-base CDR3, in frame from base 1. V is cut back by 4 bases and J by 2 bases, with 7 bases in the junction unmatched. This clonotype has only a few counts. Its antigen is still unknown. No qualities accompany the bases; no much larger clone lies one base away. Ficoll-Paque density gradient centrifugation was used to isolate PBMCs. Sequencing input: PBMCs or a T cell subset sorted from them (not recorded which). The chain links TRBV6-6 with TRBJ1-3, and TRBD1 aligns with 8 junction nucleotides. The sequence came from an adult woman who had mild COVID-19 (a few samples of this study predate the infection). The sample titles of this study are shuffled in the database, so cell type and time point are left out; the donor was told from shared clones. For the CDR3, the sequence is CASSSRNRGAGNTIYF. At the DNA level, the sequence is TGTGCCAGCAGTTCACGGAACAGGGGGGCTGGAAACACCATATATTTT.